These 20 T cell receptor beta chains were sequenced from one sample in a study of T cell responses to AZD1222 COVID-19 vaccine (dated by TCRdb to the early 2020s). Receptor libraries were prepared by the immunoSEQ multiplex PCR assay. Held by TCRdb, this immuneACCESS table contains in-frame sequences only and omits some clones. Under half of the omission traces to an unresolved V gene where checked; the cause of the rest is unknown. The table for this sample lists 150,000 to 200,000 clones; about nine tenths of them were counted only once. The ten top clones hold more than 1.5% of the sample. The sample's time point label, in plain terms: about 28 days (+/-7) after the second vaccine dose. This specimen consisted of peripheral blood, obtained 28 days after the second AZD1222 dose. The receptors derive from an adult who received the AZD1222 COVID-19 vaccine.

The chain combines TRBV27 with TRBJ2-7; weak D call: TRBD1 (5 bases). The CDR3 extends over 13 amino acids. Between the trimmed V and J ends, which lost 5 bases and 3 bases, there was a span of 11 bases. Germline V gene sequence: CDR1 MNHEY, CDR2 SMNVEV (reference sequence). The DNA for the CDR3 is TGTGCCAGCAGTGTACAGGAGCGCTACGAGCAGTACTTC. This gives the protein CASSVQERYEQYF.

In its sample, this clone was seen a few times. For the CDR3, the DNA is TGTGCCAGCAGCCAAGATCTCCCTAGCGGGGGGTTCTCCTACGAGCAGTACTTC. Translation gives CASSQDLPSGGFSYEQYF. V gene TRBV4-2 combines with J gene TRBJ2-7, with 11 bases identical to TRBD2. This CDR3 comprises 18 residues. The germline gives CDR1 LGHNA, CDR2 YNFKEQ. Germline trimming cut 0 bases from V and 0 bases from J; bases unmatched to any gene: 7.

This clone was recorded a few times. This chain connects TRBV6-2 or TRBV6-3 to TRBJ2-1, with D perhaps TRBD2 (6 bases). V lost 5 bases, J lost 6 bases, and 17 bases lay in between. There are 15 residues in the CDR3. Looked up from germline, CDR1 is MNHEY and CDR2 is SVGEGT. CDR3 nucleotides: TGTGCCAGCAGTACCCCGGGGGTCGCCGGCAATGAGCAGTTCTTC. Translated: CASSTPGVAGNEQFF.

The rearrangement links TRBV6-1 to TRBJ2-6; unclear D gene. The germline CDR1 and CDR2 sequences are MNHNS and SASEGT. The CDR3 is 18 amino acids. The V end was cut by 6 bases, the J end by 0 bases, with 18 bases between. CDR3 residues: CASRESGGPGSGANVLTF. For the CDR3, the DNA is TGTGCCAGCAGGGAATCAGGTGGCCCAGGCTCTGGGGCCAACGTCCTGACTTTC.

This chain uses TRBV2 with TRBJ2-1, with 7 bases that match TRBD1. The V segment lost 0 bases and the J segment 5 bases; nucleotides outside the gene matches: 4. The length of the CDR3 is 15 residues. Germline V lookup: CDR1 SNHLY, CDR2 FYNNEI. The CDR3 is CASSEASGQDNEQFF. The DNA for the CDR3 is TGTGCCAGCAGTGAAGCCTCAGGACAGGACAATGAGCAGTTCTTC.

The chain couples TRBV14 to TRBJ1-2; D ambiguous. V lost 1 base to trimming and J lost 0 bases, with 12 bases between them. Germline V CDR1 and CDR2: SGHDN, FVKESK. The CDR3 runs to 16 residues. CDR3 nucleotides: TGTGCCAGCAGCCAAGGTTCCCTACAGCCTAACTATGGCTACACCTTC. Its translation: CASSQGSLQPNYGYTF.

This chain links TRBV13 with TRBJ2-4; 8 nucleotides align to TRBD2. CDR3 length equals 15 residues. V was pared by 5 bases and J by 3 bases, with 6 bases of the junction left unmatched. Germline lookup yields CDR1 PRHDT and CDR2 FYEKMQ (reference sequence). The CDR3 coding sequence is TGTGCCAGCAGCCTCGGGGGGGACTACAAAAACATTCAGTACTTC. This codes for CASSLGGDYKNIQYF.

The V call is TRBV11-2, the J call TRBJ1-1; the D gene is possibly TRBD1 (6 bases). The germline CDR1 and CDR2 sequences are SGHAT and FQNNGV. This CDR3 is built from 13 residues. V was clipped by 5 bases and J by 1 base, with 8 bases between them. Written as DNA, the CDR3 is TGTGCCAGCAGCGGACAGCCGAACACTGAAGCTTTCTTT. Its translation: CASSGQPNTEAFF.

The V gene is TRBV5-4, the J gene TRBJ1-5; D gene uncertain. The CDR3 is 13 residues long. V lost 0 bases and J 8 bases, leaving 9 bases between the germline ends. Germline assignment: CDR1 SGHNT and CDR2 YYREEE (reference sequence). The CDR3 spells CASSLEGAKPQHF. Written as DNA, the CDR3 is TGTGCCAGCAGCTTGGAGGGAGCTAAGCCCCAGCATTTT.

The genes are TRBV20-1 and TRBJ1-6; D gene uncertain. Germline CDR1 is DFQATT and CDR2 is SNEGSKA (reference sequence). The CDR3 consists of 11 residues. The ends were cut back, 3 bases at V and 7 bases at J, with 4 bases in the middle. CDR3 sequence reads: CSASPNSPLHF. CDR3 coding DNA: TGCAGTGCTAGCCCCAATTCACCCCTCCACTTT.

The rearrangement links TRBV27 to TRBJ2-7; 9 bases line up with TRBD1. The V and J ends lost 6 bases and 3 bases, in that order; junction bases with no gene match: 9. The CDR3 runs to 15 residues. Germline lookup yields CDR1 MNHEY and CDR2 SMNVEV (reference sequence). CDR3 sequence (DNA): TGTGCCAGCAGACCGACTACAGGGGGCATCTACGAGCAGTACTTC. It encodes CASRPTTGGIYEQYF.

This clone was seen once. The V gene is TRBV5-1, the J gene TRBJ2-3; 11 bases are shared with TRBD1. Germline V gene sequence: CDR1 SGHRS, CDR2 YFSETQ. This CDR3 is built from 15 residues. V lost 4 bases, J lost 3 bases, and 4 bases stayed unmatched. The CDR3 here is CASSPRDRGTDTQYF. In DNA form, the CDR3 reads TGCGCCAGCAGCCCACGGGACAGGGGGACAGATACGCAGTATTTT.

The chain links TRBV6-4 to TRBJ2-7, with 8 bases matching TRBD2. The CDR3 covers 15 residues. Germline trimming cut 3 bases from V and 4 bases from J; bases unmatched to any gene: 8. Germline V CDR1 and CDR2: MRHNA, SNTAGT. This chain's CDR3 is CASSEWVSGVYEQYF. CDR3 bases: TGTGCCAGCAGTGAGTGGGTTAGCGGGGTTTACGAGCAGTACTTC.

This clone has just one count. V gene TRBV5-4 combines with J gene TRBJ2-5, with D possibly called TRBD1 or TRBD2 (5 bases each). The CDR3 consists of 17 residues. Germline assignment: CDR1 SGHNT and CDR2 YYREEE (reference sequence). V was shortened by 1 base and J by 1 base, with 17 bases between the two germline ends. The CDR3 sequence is CASSLQDGAVPQETQYF. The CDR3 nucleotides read TGTGCCAGCAGCTTGCAGGACGGGGCAGTACCCCAAGAGACCCAGTACTTC.

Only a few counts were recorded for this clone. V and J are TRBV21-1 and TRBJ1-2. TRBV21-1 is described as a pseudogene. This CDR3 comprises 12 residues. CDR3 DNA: TGTGCCAGCAGGCAAGATCGATCTGGCTACACCTTC. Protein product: CASRQDRSGYTF.

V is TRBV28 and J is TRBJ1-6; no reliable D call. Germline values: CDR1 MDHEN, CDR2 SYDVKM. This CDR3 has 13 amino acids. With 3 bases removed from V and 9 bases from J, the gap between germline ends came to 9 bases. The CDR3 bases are TGTGCCAGCAGTTTTACGGGCGGTTCACCCCTCCACTTT. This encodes CASSFTGGSPLHF.

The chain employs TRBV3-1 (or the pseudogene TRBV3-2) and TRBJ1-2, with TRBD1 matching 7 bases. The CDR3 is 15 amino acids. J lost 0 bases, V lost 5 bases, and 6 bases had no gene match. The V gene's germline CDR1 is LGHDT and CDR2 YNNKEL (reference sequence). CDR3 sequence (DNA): TGTGCCAGCAGCGCCCGGACAGGTGCTAACTATGGCTACACCTTC. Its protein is CASSARTGANYGYTF.

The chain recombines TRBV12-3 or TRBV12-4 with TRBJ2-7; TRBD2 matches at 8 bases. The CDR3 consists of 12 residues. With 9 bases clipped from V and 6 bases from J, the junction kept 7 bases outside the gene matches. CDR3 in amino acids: CASRPGTSEQYF. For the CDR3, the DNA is TGTGCCAGTAGGCCCGGGACTAGCGAGCAGTACTTC.

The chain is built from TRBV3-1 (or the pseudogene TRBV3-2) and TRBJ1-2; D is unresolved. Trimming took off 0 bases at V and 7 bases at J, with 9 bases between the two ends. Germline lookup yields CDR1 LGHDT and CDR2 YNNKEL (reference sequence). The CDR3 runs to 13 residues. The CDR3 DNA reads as TGTGCCAGCAGCCAAGATGTCGGTGCTGGCTACACCTTC. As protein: CASSQDVGAGYTF.

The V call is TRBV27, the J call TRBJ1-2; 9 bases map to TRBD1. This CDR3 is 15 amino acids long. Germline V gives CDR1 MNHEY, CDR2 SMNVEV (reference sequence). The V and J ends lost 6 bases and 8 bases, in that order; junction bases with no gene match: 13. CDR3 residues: CASRSLLMDRGGYTF. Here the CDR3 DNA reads TGTGCCAGCAGGTCCCTACTCATGGACAGGGGAGGCTACACCTTC.